The sequence of this T cell receptor (beta chain) was determined in a study of blood T cell repertoires in COVID-19. Study in general: Sites across the United States, Italy and Spain contributed samples from acute and convalescent COVID-19. From T cells, B-cell-depleted T cells, or PBMCs came the material, which was cDNA or gDNA.

Authors' data handling: Amplification of reference gene primers was used by the study to estimate nucleated cell counts. Here immunoSEQ multiplex PCR was the method, and the copy in TCRdb shows in-frame clones only, minus some. V, J and clone size reflect that table, while D and trimming were determined from the DNA. The table has under 250,000 clones, about 83% seen once. V lost 4 bases, J lost 8 bases, and 9 bases lay in between. The CDR3 length is 12 residues. CDR1 is ENHRY and CDR2 is SYGVKD in the germline V gene. The sequence derives from a woman in her fifties or sixties with active or convalescent COVID-19. The chain employs TRBV10-3 and TRBJ2-1; D uncertain. The sample comprised peripheral blood. CDR3 sequence reads: CAISGAAYEQFF. DNA for the CDR3: TGTGCCATCAGTGGGGCCGCGTATGAGCAGTTCTTC.